This TCR beta chain was captured in a study of technical replicates of blood from a handful of donors. V lost 3 bases and J 8 bases, leaving 12 bases between the germline ends. From germline, CDR1 is SGHNT and CDR2 YYREEE (reference sequence). The CDR3 spans 13 residues. The protocol was immunoSEQ multiplex PCR, while the TCRdb copy is restricted to in-frame clones and leaves out a portion. The table lists roughly 50,000 clones, nearly 95% of them singletons. The origin of this receptor is a human donor in good health. Some clones in this sample may be carry-over from other donors' samples. This chain links TRBV5-4 with TRBJ2-1; maybe TRBD2 (5 bases). Specimen: PBMCs. The DNA of the CDR3 is TGTGCCAGCAGCTCCCGAGGAGGTGATGAGCAGTTCTTC. It translates to CASSSRGGDEQFF. Full variable domain (rest looked up from reference TRBV5-4 and TRBJ2-1): ETGVTQSPTHLIKTRGQQVTLRCSSQSGHNTVSWYQQALGQGPQFIFQYYREEENGRGNFPPRFSGLQFPNYSSELNVNALELDDSALYLCASSSRGGDEQFFGPGTRLTVL.